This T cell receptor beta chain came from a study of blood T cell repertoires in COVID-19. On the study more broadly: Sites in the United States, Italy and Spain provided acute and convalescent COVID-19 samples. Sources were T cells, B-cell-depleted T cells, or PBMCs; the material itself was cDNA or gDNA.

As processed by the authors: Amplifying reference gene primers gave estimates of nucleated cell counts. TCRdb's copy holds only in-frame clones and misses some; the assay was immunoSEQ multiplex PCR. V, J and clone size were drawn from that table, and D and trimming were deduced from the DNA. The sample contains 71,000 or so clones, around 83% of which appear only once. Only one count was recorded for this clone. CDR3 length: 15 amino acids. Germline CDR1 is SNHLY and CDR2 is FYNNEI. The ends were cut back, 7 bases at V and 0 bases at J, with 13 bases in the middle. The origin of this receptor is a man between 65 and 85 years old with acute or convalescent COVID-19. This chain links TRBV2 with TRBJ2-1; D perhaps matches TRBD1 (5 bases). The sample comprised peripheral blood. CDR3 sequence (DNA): TGTGCCAGCACCCGACAGCAAAGCTCCTACAATGAGCAGTTCTTC. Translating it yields CASTRQQSSYNEQFF.